This T cell receptor beta chain was documented in a study of blood T cell repertoires in COVID-19 (dated by TCRdb to about 2020). Turning to the overall study: The collaborator samples originated in the United States, Italy and Spain and spanned the acute and convalescent phases of COVID-19. The repertoires were released in a freely available public database intended as a resource for research on the immune response to SARS-CoV-2. Deeply sampled blood TCRbeta repertoires from subjects exposed to, actively infected with, or recovered from COVID-19 were included in the dataset. Samples came from the ongoing ImmuneRACE study (first 160 participants) plus 1,254 subjects from 6 global collaborators. The sample metadata nearly always contained a de-identified subject ID, COVID-19 status, age in years and sex. The material from the prospective study consisted of cDNA or gDNA derived from T cells, B-cell-depleted T cells, or PBMCs. Where available, HLA class I and class II types were taken from metadata supplied by the sample provider and were not determined by assay-based typing. What the study reported, not specific to this receptor: The amount of clinical and demographic metadata varied by source and participant and was provided uncurated.

The immunoSEQ Assay, a bias-controlled multiplex PCR, was used to amplify TCRbeta CDR3 regions from genomic DNA. The authors' analysis ran thus. The number of nucleated cells in each sample was estimated by amplification of reference gene primers within the assay. Sequence reads were collapsed and filtered to measure the absolute abundance of every unique TCRbeta CDR3 rearrangement. Productive Simpson clonality was computed per sample as the square root of Simpson's diversity index over productive rearrangements. Here the immuneACCESS table is served through TCRdb, limited to in-frame sequences with V and J called. Missing clones are a known gap in these copies; in checked studies unresolved V genes cover under half, and the rest lacks a known reason. Clone size and the V and J calls come from that table; the DNA yielded D and trimming. For this sample there are tens of thousands of clones; about 88% appear just once. Around 10% of the sample rests with the top ten.

For this clone: The antigen it recognizes is unknown. No much larger clone exists at a distance of one base, and base qualities are not known.

Measured from the cysteine to the phenylalanine, the CDR3 is 15 residues long. The kept DNA is CDR3 alone, 45 bases in frame from the first base. V loses 0 bases of germline sequence and J loses 2 bases, and the interval between the two ends is 9 bases. From a lookup of the germline V gene, CDR1 and CDR2 are SGHRS and YFSETQ. Whole blood was collected in K2EDTA tubes by collaborating institutions according to the institutions' own protocols. For TCRbeta analysis, collaborator samples were shipped as frozen whole blood, as isolated PBMCs, or as DNA extracted from either sample type. The source of this sequence is a human donor in a cohort sampled during active COVID-19. The donor label of this sample is uncertain. Sequencing was done on a sample of peripheral blood. The rearrangement combines TRBV5-1 with TRBJ1-3; the D gene is possibly TRBD1, with 5 bases matching. In nucleotide form, the sequence is TGCGCCAGCAGCTTGGCCGGGGGTACTGGAAACACCATATATTTT. It is translated as CASSLAGGTGNTIYF. With the portions outside the CDR3 filled from the reference TRBV5-1 and TRBJ1-3 genes, the complete variable region becomes KAGVTQTPRYLIKTRGQQVTLSCSPISGHRSVSWYQQTPGQGLQFLFEYFSETQRNKGNFPGRFSGRQFSNSRSEMNVSTLELGDSALYLCASSLAGGTGNTIYFGEGSWLTVV.